This T cell receptor beta chain was identified during a study of tumor-infiltrating lymphocytes in oesophageal squamous cell carcinoma. TCRdb used MiXCR to reprocess the PCR reads, holding one entry per CDR3 protein. Here the sample spans some 15,000 distinct CDR3 sequences, 35% to 55% being singletons. The clonotype originates from a female donor with esophageal squamous cell carcinoma. Sequencing was performed on blood.

The CDR3 bases are TGTGCCAGCAGCCAGGGGGCACAGGGGGCGGAGCAGTACTTC. Protein: CASSQGAQGAEQYF. The chain carries TRBV11-3 and TRBJ2-7; 9 bases align to TRBD1. The CDR3 is made up of 14 amino acids. The trim removed 5 bases at V and 7 bases at J, leaving 9 bases unmatched. CDR1 and CDR2 from the germline V gene are SGHNT and YENEEA.